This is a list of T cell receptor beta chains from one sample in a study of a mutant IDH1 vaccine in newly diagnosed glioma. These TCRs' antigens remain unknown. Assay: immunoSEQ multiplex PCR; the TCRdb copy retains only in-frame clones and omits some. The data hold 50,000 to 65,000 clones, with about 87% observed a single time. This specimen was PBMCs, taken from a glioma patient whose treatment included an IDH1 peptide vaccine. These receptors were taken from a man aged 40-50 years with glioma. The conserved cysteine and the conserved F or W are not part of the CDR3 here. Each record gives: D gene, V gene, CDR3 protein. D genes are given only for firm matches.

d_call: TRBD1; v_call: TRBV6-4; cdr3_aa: ASSSGGASRAF
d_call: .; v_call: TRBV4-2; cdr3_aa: ASTNWGTEAF
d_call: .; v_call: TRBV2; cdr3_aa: ASRAWTEYQPQH
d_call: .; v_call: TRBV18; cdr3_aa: ASSPPTGSYEQY
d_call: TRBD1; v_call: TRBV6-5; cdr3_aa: ASSKGQGYYGYT
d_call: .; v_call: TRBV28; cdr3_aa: ASSSRSRESNGYT
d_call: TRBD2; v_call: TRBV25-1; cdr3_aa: ASSEFSSGREETQY
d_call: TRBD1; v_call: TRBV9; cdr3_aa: ASSAGGSENTIY
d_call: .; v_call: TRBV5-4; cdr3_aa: ASSLGTTLRYEQY
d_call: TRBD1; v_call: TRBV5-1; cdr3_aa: ASSWGQGNEQF
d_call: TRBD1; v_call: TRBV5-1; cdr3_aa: ASSPEDRGADTQY
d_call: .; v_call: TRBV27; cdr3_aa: ASSPDRGPNQPQH
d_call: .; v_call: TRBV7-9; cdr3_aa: ASSVVQGNNEKLF
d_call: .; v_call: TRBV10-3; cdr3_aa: AILNTGELF
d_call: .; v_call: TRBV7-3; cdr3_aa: ASSLIGGGTEAF
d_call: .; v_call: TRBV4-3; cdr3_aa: ASSQDGDQPQH
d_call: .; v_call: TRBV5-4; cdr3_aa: ASSAPGARTYNEQF
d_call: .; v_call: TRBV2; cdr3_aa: ASSERQINEQF
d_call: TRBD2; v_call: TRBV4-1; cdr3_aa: ASSQAGLAGYEQY
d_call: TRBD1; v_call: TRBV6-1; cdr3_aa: ASSGQGNEDEQF
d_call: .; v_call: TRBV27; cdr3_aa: ASSKQVQETQY
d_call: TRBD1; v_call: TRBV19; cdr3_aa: ASSVAGTGVQMNT
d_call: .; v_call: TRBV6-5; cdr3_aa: ASTRDRANYGYT
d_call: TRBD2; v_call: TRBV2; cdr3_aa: ASRAGGDTQY
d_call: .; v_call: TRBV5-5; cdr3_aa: ASSLAGRGNTIY
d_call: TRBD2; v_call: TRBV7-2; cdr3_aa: ASSSSALAAYNEQF
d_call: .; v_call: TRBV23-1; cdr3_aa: ASSQSAGEDQPQH
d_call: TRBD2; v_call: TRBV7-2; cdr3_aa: ASSSQAGGLGEQF
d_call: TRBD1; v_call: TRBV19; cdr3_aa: ASSASGGGGTQY
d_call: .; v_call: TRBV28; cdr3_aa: ASSLPGPSTGELF
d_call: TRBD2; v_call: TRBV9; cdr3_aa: ASSVGASGYFSYEQY
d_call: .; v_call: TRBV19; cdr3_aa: ASSWRDTQY
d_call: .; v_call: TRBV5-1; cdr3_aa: ASSDSVQETQY